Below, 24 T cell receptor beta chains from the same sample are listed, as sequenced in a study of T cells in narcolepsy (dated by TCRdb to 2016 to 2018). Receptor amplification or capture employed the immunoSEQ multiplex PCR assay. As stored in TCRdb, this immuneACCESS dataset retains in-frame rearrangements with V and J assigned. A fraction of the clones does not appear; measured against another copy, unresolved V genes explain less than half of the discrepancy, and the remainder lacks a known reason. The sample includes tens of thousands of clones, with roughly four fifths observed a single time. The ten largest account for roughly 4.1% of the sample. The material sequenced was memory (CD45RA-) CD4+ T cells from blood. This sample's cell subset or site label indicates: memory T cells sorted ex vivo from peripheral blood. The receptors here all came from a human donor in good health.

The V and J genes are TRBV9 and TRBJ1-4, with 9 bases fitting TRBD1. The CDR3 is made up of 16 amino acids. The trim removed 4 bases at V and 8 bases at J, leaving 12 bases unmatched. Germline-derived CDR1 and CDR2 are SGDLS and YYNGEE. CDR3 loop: CASSTSNRGQGEKLFF. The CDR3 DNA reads TGTGCCAGCAGCACCTCGAACAGGGGGCAAGGAGAAAAACTGTTTTTT.

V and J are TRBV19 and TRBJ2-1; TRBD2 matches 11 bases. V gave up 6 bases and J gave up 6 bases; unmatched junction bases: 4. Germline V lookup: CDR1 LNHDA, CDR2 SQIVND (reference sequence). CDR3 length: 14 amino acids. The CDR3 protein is CASSEGLAVNEQFF. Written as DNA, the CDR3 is TGTGCCAGTAGCGAGGGACTAGCGGTCAATGAGCAGTTCTTC. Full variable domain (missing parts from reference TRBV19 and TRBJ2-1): DGGITQSPKYLFRKEGQNVTLSCEQNLNHDAMYWYRQDPGQGLRLIYYSQIVNDFQKGDIAEGYSVSREKKESFPLTVTSAQKNPTAFYLCASSEGLAVNEQFFGPGTRLTVL.

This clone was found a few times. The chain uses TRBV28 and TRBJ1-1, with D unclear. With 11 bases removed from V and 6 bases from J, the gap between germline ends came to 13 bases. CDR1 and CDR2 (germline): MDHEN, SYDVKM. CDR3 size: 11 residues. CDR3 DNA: TGTGCCGCGGTAGACGCCCCTGAAGCTTTCTTT. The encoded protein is CAAVDAPEAFF.

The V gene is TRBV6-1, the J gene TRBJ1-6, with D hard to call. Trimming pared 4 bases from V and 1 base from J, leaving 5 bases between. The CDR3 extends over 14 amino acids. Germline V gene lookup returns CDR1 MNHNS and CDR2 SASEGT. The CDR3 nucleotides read TGTGCCAGCAGTGGAGATTCCTATAATTCACCCCTCCACTTT. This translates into CASSGDSYNSPLHF.

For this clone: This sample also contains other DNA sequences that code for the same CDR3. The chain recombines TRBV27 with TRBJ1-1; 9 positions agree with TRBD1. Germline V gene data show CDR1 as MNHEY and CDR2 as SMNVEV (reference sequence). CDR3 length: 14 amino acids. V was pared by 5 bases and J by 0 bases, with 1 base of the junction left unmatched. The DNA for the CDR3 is TGTGCCAGCAGTCACAGGGGGCTGAACACTGAAGCTTTCTTT. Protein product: CASSHRGLNTEAFF.

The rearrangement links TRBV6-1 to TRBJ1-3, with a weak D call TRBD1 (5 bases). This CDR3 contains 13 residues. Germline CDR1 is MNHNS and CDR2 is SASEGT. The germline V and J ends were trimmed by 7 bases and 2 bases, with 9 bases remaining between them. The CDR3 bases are TGTGCCAGCACCCGAGGGGCTGGAAACACCATATATTTT. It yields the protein CASTRGAGNTIYF.

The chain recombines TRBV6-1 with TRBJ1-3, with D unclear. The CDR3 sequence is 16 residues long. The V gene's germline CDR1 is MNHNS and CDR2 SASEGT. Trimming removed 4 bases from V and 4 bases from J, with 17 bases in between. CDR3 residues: CASSVLDTASGNTIYF. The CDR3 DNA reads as TGTGCCAGCAGTGTCCTCGATACCGCCTCGGGAAACACCATATATTTT.

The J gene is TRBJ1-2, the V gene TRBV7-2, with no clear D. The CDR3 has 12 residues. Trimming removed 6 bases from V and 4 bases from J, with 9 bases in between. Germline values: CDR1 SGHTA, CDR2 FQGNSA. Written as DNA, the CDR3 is TGTGCCAGCAGTAACCGCGGCTATGGCTACACCTTC. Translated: CASSNRGYGYTF.

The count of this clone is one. Here the CDR3 reads CASSRGRDNEQFF. The DNA for the CDR3 is TGTGCCAGCAGCAGGGGGAGGGATAATGAGCAGTTCTTC. The chain couples TRBV7-3 to TRBJ2-1; D is perhaps TRBD2 (7 bases). The CDR3 contains 13 residues. The V and J ends lost 5 bases and 7 bases respectively, with 12 bases between them. The V gene's germline CDR1 is SGHTA and CDR2 FQGTGA. Full variable domain (rest looked up from reference TRBV7-3 and TRBJ2-1): GAGVSQTPSNKVTEKGKYVELRCDPISGHTALYWYRQSLGQGPEFLIYFQGTGAADDSGLPNDRFFAVRPEGSVSTLKIQRTERGDSAVYLCASSRGRDNEQFFGPGTRLTVL.

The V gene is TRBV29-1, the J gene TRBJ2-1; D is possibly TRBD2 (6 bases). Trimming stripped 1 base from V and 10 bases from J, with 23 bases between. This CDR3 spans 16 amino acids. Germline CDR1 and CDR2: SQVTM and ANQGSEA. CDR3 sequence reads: CSVEGDFDFPLGEQFF. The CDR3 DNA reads TGCAGCGTTGAAGGGGACTTCGATTTTCCGTTAGGGGAGCAGTTCTTC.

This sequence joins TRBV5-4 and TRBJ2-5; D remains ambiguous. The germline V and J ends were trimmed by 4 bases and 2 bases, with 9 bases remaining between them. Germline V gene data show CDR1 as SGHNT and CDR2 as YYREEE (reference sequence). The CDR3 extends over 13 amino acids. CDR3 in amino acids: CASSPGRQETQYF. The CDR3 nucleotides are TGTGCCAGCAGCCCCGGCAGGCAAGAGACCCAGTACTTC.

CDR3 bases: TGCGCCAGCAGCCCACTACTAAGCGGGGGTCCCAATGAGCAGTTCTTC. The encoded protein is CASSPLLSGGPNEQFF. The chain couples TRBV5-1 to TRBJ2-1; 8 nucleotides agree with TRBD2. CDR1 SGHRS and CDR2 YFSETQ come from the germline V gene. The CDR3 extends over 16 amino acids. Trimming removed 4 bases from V and 6 bases from J; junction bases left unmatched: 12.

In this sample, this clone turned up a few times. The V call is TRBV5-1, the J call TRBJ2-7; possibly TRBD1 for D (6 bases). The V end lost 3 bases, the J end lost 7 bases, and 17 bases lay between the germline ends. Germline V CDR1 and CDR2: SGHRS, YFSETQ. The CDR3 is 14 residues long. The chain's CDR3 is CASSYGQRLGEQYF. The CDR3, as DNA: TGCGCCAGCAGCTACGGACAGCGTCTGGGGGAGCAGTACTTC.

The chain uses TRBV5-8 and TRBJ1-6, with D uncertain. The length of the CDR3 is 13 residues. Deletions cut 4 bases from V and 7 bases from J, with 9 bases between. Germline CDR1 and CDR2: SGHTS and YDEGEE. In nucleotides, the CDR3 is TGTGCCAGCAGCGTGGAGAGGAATTCACCCCTCCACTTT. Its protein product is CASSVERNSPLHF. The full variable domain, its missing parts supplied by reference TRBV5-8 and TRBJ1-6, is EAGVTQSPTHLIKTRGQQATLRCSPISGHTSVYWYQQALGLGLQFLLWYDEGEERNRGNFPPRFSGRQFPNYSSELNVNALELEDSALYLCASSVERNSPLHFGNGTRLTVT.

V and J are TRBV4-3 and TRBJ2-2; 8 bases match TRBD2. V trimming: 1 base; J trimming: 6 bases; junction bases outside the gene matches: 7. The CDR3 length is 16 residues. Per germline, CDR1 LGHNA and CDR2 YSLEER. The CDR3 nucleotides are TGCGCCAGCAGCCAAGTACTGGCGGGGGGCCCCGGGGAGCTGTTTTTT. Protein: CASSQVLAGGPGELFF.

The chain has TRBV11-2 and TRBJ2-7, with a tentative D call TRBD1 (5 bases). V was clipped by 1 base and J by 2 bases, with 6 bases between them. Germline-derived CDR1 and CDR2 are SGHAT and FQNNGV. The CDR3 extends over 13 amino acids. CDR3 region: CASSLAGTYEQYF. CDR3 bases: TGTGCCAGCAGCTTAGCAGGGACCTACGAGCAGTACTTC. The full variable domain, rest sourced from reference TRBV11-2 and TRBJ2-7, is EAGVAQSPRYKIIEKRQSVAFWCNPISGHATLYWYQQILGQGPKLLIQFQNNGVVDDSQLPKDRFSAERLKGVDSTLKIQPAKLEDSAVYLCASSLAGTYEQYFGPGTRLTVT.

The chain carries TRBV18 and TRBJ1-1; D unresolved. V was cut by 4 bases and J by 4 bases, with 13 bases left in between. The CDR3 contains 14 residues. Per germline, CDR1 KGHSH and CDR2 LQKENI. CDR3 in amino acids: CASSLRSGRTEAFF. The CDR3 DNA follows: TGTGCCAGCTCACTCCGGTCGGGTCGCACTGAAGCTTTCTTT.

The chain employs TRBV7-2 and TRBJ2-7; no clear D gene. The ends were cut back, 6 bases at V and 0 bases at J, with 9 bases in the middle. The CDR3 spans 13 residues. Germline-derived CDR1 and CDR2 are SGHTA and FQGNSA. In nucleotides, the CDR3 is TGTGCCAGCAGTAGGACGGACTCCTACGAGCAGTACTTC. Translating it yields CASSRTDSYEQYF.

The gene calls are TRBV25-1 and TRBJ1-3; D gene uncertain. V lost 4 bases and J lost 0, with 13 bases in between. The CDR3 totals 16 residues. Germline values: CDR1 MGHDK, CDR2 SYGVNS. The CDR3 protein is CASSGVLASSGNTIYF. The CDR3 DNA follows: TGTGCCAGCAGTGGAGTCTTGGCAAGCTCTGGAAACACCATATATTTT.

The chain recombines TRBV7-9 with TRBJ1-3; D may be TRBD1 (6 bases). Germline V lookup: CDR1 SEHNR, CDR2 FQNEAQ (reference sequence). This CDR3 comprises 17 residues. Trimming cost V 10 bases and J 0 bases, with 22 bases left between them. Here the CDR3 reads CANEGGLGTNSGNTIYF. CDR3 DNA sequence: TGTGCCAACGAGGGGGGGCTCGGGACCAACTCTGGAAACACCATATATTTT.

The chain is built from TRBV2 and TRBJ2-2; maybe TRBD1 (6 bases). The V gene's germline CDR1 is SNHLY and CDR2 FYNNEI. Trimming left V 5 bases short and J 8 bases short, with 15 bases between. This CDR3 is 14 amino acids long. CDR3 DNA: TGTGCCAGCAGTAAAACAGGGTTTGCGGGGGAGCTGTTTTTT. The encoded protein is CASSKTGFAGELFF.

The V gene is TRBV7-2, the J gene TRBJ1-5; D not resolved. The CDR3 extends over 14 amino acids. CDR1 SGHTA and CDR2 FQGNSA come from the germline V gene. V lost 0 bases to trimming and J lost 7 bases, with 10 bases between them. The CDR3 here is CASSLAQVGQPQHF. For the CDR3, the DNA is TGTGCCAGCAGCTTAGCCCAGGTTGGCCAGCCCCAGCATTTT. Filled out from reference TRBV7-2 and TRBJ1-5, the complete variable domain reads GAGVSQSPSNKVTEKGKDVELRCDPISGHTALYWYRQSLGQGLEFLIYFQGNSAPDKSGLPSDRFSAERTGGSVSTLTIQRTQQEDSAVYLCASSLAQVGQPQHFGDGTRLSIL.

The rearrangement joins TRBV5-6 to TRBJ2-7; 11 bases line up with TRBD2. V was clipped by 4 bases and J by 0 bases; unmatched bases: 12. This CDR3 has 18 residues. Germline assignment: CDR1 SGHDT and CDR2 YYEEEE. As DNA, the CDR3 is TGTGCCAGCAGCGCCGGGACTAGCGGAATTCTGAGCTCCTACGAGCAGTACTTC. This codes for CASSAGTSGILSSYEQYF. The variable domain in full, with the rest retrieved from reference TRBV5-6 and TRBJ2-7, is DAGVTQSPTHLIKTRGQQVTLRCSPKSGHDTVSWYQQALGQGPQFIFQYYEEEERQRGNFPDRFSGHQFPNYSSELNVNALLLGDSALYLCASSAGTSGILSSYEQYFGPGTRLTVT.

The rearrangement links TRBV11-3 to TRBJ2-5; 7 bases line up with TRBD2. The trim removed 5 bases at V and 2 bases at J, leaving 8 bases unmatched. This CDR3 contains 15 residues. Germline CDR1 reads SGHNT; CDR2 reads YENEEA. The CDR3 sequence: CASSLMRGSQETQYF. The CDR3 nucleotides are TGTGCCAGCAGCCTGATGCGGGGGAGTCAAGAGACCCAGTACTTC.